This TCR beta chain was recovered during a study of shared clonotypes between healthy human individuals. This clone has a single count. Its antigen remains unknown. V trimming: 5 bases; J trimming: 5 bases; junction bases outside the gene matches: 11. Germline assignment: CDR1 MNHEY and CDR2 SMNVEV (reference sequence). The CDR3 runs 16 residues. General study findings and limits: Only blood was sampled, and tissue TCR repertoires likely differ from blood ones.

The method was immunoSEQ multiplex PCR; TCRdb's version includes in-frame clones alone and lacks a portion of them. The sample contains 2 million to 2.5 million clones, roughly 92% of which appear only once. The V and J genes are TRBV27 and TRBJ1-2, with 10 bases matching TRBD1. Source material: naive CD4+ T cells from PBMCs. Subset of the sample: CD45RA+ positively selected. This receptor was taken from a man aged 18 to 29 in good health. Some clones in this sample may be carry-over from other donors' samples. The CDR3 sequence is CASSVYSAGQGYGYTF. In DNA, the CDR3 is TGTGCCAGCAGTGTCTACAGCGCGGGACAGGGGTATGGCTACACCTTC.